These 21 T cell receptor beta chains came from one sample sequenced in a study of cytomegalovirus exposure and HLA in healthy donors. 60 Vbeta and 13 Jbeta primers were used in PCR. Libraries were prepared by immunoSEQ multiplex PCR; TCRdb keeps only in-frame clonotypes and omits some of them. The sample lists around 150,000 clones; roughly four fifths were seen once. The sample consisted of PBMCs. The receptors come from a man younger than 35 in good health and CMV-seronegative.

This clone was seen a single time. The CDR3 coding sequence is TGTGCCTGGGGACTAGCTGTCAATGAGCAGTTCTTC. Translation: CAWGLAVNEQFF. The chain carries TRBV30 and TRBJ2-1; 8 nucleotides match TRBD2. From germline, CDR1 is GTSNPN and CDR2 SVGIG (reference sequence). This CDR3 is 12 amino acids long. J lost 6 bases, V lost 5 bases, and 3 bases had no gene match.

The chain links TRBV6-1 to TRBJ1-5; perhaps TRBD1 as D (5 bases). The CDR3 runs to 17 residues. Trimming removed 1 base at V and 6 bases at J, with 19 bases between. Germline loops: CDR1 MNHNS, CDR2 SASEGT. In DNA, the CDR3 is TGTGCCAGCAGTGAAGAGCGAGCGTGGGGTAGGGGTCAGCCCCAGCATTTT. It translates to CASSEERAWGRGQPQHF.

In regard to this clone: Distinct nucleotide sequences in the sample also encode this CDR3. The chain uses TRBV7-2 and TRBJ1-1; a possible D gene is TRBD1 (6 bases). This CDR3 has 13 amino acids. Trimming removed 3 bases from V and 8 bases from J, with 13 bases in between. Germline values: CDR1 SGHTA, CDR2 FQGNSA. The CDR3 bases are TGTGCCAGCAGCTTTTACGGGGGGCCCGAAGCTTTCTTT. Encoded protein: CASSFYGGPEAFF.

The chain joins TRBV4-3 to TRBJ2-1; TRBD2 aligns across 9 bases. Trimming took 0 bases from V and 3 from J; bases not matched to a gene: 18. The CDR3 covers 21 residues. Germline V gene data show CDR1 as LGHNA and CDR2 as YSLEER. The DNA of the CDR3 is TGCGCCAGCAGCCAAGATTTATGGGGGGTAGCGGGAGAGGGGGGCTACAATGAGCAGTTCTTC. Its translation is CASSQDLWGVAGEGGYNEQFF.

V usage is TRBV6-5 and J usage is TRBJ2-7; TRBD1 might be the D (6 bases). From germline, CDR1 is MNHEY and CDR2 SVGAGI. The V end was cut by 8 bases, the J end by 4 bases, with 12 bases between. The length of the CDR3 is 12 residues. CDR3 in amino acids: CASASTGYEQYF. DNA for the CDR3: TGTGCCAGCGCGTCCACAGGGTACGAGCAGTACTTC.

CDR3 amino acids: CASSYFRGSTDTQYF. DNA for the CDR3: TGTGCCAGCAGTTACTTCAGGGGGAGCACAGATACGCAGTATTTT. V gene TRBV6-5 combines with J gene TRBJ2-3; 7 nucleotides align to TRBD1. The CDR3 is made up of 15 amino acids. Germline CDR1 reads MNHEY; CDR2 reads SVGAGI. V dropped 1 base and J dropped 0; count of bases not matched to a gene: 1.

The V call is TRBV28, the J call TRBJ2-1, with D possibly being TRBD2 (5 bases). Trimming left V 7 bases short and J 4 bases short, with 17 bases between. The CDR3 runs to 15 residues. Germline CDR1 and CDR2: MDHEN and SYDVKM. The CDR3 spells CASNTLGPEYNEQFF. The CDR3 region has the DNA TGTGCCAGCAACACACTAGGCCCCGAATACAATGAGCAGTTCTTC.

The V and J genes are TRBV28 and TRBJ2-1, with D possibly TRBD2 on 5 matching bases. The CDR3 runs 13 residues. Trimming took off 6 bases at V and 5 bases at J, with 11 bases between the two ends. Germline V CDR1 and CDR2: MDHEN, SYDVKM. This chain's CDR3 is CASRGAANNEQFF. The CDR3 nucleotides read TGTGCCAGCAGAGGAGCGGCAAACAATGAGCAGTTCTTC.

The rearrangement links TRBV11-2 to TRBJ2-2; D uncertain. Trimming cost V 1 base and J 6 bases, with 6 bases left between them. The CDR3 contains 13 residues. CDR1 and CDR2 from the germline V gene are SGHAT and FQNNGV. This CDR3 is CASSLGAPGELFF. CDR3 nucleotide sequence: TGTGCCAGCAGCTTAGGGGCCCCCGGGGAGCTGTTTTTT.

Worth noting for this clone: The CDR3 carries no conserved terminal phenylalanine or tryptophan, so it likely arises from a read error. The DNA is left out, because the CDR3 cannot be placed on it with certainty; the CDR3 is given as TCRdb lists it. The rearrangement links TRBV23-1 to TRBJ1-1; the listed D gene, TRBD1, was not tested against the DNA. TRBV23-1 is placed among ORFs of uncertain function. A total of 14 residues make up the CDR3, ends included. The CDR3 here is CASSPIWDRGVDGI.

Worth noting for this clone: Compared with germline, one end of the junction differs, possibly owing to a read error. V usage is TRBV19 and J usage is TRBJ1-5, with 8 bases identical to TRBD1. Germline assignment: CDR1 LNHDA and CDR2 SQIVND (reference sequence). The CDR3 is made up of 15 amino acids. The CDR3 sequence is CVSRADREGNQPQHF. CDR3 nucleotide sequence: TGTGTCAGTAGGGCGGACAGGGAGGGCAATCAGCCCCAGCATTTT.

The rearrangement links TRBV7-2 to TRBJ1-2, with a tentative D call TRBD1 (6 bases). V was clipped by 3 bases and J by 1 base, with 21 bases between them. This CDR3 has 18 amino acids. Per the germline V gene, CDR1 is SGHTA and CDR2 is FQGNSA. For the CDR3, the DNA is TGTGCCAGCAGCTTCCAGCGCGGTAGTGGGACACATAACTATGGCTACACCTTC. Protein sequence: CASSFQRGSGTHNYGYTF.

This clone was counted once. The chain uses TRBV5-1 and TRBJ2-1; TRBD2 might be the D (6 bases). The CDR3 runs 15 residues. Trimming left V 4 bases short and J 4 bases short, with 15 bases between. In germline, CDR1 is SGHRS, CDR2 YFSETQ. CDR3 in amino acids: CASSTEAGLYNEQFF. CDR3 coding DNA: TGCGCCAGCAGCACGGAGGCGGGACTGTACAATGAGCAGTTCTTC.

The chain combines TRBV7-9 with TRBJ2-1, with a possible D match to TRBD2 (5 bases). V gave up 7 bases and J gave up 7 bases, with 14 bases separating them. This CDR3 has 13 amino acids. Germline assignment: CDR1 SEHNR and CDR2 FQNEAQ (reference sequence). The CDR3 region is CASTRGQKNEQFF. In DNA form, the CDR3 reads TGTGCCAGCACTCGAGGGCAAAAAAATGAGCAGTTCTTC.

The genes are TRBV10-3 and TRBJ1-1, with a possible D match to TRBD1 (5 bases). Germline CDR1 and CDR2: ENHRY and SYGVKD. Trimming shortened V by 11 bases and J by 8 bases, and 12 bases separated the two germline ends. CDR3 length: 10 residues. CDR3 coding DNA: TGTGCCTCGCGGGACGGGGAAGCTTTCTTT. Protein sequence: CASRDGEAFF.

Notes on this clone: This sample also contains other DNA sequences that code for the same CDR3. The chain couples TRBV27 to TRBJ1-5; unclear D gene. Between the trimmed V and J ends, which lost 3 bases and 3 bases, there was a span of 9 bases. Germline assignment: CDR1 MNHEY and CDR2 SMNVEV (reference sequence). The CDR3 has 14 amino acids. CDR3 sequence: CASSLGGSNQPQHF. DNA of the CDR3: TGTGCCAGCAGTTTGGGAGGGTCCAATCAGCCCCAGCATTTT.

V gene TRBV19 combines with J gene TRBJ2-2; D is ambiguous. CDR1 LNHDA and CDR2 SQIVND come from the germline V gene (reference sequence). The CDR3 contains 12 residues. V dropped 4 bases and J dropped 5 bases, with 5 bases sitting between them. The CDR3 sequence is CASSTLTGELFF. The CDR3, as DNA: TGTGCCAGTAGTACCCTGACCGGGGAGCTGTTTTTT. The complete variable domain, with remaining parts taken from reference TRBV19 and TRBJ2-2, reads DGGITQSPKYLFRKEGQNVTLSCEQNLNHDAMYWYRQDPGQGLRLIYYSQIVNDFQKGDIAEGYSVSREKKESFPLTVTSAQKNPTAFYLCASSTLTGELFFGEGSRLTVL.

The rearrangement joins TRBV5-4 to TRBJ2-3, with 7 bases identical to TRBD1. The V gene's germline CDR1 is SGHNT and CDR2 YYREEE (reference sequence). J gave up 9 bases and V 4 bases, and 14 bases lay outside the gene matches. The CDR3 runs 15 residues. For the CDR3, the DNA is TGTGCCAGCAGCCCCGCCGGGACAGTGAGGGGGACGCAGTATTTT. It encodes CASSPAGTVRGTQYF.

This chain's CDR3 is CASSQGDIANYGYTF. CDR3 nucleotide sequence: TGCGCCAGCAGCCAAGGGGACATAGCTAACTATGGCTACACCTTC. The V gene is TRBV4-1, the J gene TRBJ1-2; possible D gene TRBD1, 6 bases. CDR1 and CDR2 from the germline V gene are MGHRA and YSYEKL. The V end was cut by 1 base, the J end by 0 bases, with 9 bases between. The CDR3 has 15 amino acids.

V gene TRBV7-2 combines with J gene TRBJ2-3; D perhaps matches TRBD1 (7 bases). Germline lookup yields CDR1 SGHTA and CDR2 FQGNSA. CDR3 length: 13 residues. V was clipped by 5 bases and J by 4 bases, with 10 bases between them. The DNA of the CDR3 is TGTGCCAGCAGCCAGGGGGGCGCAGATACGCAGTATTTT. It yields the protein CASSQGGADTQYF. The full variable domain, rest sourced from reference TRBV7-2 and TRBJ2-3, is GAGVSQSPSNKVTEKGKDVELRCDPISGHTALYWYRQSLGQGLEFLIYFQGNSAPDKSGLPSDRFSAERTGGSVSTLTIQRTQQEDSAVYLCASSQGGADTQYFGPGTRLTVL.

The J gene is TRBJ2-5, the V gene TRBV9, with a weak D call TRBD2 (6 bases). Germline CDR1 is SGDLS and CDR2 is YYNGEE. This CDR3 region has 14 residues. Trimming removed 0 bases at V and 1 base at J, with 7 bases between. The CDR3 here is CASSVGGVQETQYF. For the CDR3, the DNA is TGTGCCAGCAGCGTAGGGGGGGTCCAAGAGACCCAGTACTTC.